The clone carrying this T cell receptor beta chain appeared a single time. Antigen unknown. These data originate in a study of PD-L1 blockade in urothelial cancer. Background on the study: Beginning at some point between 2013 and 2014, patients received atezolizumab, given as 1,200 mg intravenously every 3 weeks. Prior regimens of chemotherapy numbered 0 to 3 per patient. Study-level points and caveats: Tumor-associated clones in blood expanded more at 3 weeks in durable-benefit patients.

Documented time point: pretreatment peripheral blood. The trim removed 7 bases at V and 0 bases at J, leaving 12 bases unmatched. Germline loops: CDR1 SNHLY, CDR2 FYNNEI. The length of the CDR3 is 16 residues. Only in-frame clones appear in the TCRdb table, and some are missing; sequencing was by immunoSEQ multiplex PCR. Here the sample spans 60,000 to 65,000 clones, approximately 80% being singletons. The chain is built from TRBV2 and TRBJ2-7; TRBD2 matches 7 bases. The TCR was taken from a man aged 70-80 years with urothelial cancer. This specimen consisted of PBMCs, obtained around atezolizumab (anti-PD-L1) treatment. This CDR3 reads CASNPQSGKSSYEQYF. The CDR3 DNA sequence: TGTGCCAGCAACCCCCAAAGCGGGAAAAGCTCCTACGAGCAGTACTTC. Complete variable domain (other parts from reference TRBV2 and TRBJ2-7): EPEVTQTPSHQVTQMGQEVILRCVPISNHLYFYWYRQILGQKVEFLVSFYNNEISEKSEIFDDQFSVERPDGSNFTLKIRSTKLEDSAMYFCASNPQSGKSSYEQYFGPGTRLTVT.